The T cell receptor (beta chain) under discussion was sequenced for a study of T-cell reconstitution after alpha-beta-depleted transplantation in children (dated by TCRdb to about 2016). Study-level background: Using TCR repertoire profiling, the study followed T-cell immune reconstitution in a quantitative way in children after TCRalphabeta/CD19-depleted allogeneic hematopoietic cell transplantation.

Overall study results and their limits: Over subsequent months, a decline in hyperexpanded clone frequencies was noted, and after one year, T-cell counts and TCRbeta diversity were mostly ascribed to newly produced T cells. In some patients, the high TCRbeta diversity seen at day 60 was put down to recipient T cells and intrathymic progenitors that had survived conditioning. Apparently early alphabetaT-cell count recovery about two months after transplant reportedly relied on only several hundred rapidly expanded clones derived from non-depleted graft cells.

A note on this clonotype: The antigen it binds to is not known. Nothing much larger sits one base from this clone, and base qualities are not available.

From a lookup of the germline V gene, CDR1 and CDR2 are MDHEN and SYDVKM. Germline trimming: 6 bases from V, 1 base from J; junction bases outside gene matches: 8. Including the terminal cysteine and phenylalanine, the CDR3 comprises 16 residues. CDR3 DNA only is kept here, 48 bases in frame from base 1. The intended sense of this specimen's treatment or condition label: allogeneic hematopoietic cell transplantation with graft depleted of TCRalphabeta T cells and CD19 B cells. TCRalphabeta/CD19-depleted allogeneic hematopoietic cell grafts were given to the transplant recipients, all of whom were children. To prepare the library, PCR was applied. Sequenced using an Illumina HiSeq 2500. Molecular barcoding was employed in the preparation of TCR libraries, with unique molecular identifiers being used to normalize TCRbeta repertoire quantification. TCRdb cleaned the public reads at Q25 with fastp, built clones with MiXCR and kept in-frame beta chains. Each entry is one CDR3 protein sequence, shown with its most common DNA and genes. The sample contains a few hundred thousand distinct CDR3 sequences, around 13% of them found a single time. Over 2% of the sample is taken by the ten largest.

This clonotype was obtained from a male patient aged 10 to 17 who had a stem cell transplant for acute myeloid leukemia, so the T cells may come from the graft donor. The sequenced sample was PBMCs, mostly from graft donor cells, obtained 360 days after TCRalphabeta/CD19-depleted stem cell transplant. The chain couples TRBV28 to TRBJ2-1; the junction holds 8 bases that match TRBD1. The CDR3 protein sequence reads: CASSPPGGLSYNEQFF. The DNA sequence follows: TGTGCCAGCAGCCCCCCAGGGGGCCTATCCTACAATGAGCAGTTCTTC.